This TCR beta chain was sequenced for a study of cytomegalovirus exposure and HLA in healthy donors. Vbeta (60) and Jbeta (13) primers were used in the PCR. The assay was immunoSEQ multiplex PCR, and TCRdb's table has in-frame clones only and misses some. The repertoire table contains fewer than 85,000 clones. The V gene end was trimmed by 5 bases and the J gene end by 1 base; junction bases not matched to a gene: 6. This CDR3 has 16 amino acids. CDR1 and CDR2 from the germline V gene are MDHEN and SYDVKM. The sequencing sample was made of PBMCs. The chain links TRBV28 to TRBJ1-4; 8 bases line up with TRBD1. The source of this sequence is a woman in her 40s in good health and CMV-seropositive. The CDR3 loop is CASSRRTGLTNEKLFF. CDR3 bases: TGTGCCAGCAGTAGGAGGACAGGGCTAACTAATGAAAAACTGTTTTTT.